This TCR beta chain originates from a study of cytotoxic CD8 clonotypes in ibrutinib-treated CLL (dated by TCRdb to about 2021). Background on the whole study: The cohort included some 14 treatment-naive and approximately twelve relapsed/refractory patients; about 17 were IGHV unmutated. Partial responses were observed in some 24 patients and complete responses in 2; after a median follow-up of roughly 62 months, remission was maintained in approximately 14 patients and progression was observed in some 12. Response samples were obtained after a median of roughly eleven months of treatment, with a range of about 6 to 36 months. On average, each sample had a few hundred thousand productive templates and 96,000 or so productive rearrangements. Of the 86 participants in the trial, about two dozen had longitudinal samples available. Cryopreserved peripheral blood mononuclear cells were obtained prior to treatment, at the time of response, and at either disease progression or sustained remission. Every remission and progressive disease sample was obtained while ibrutinib was still being received by the patients. Beyond this particular receptor, the publication reports: Clonality rose at ibrutinib response, remained stable during sustained remission, and dropped back toward baseline at progression. Baseline clonality was found to be higher than that of age-matched healthy donors and was strongly correlated with circulating CD8+ T-cell counts. Lymph node repertoires were not examined, and the timing of sampling was not matched between patients in sustained remission and those whose disease progressed. Public clonotypes were found to be uncommon and were observed to contract or remain stable during treatment; the increase in clonality was shown to reflect expansion of private clonotypes at ibrutinib response.

About this clone itself: Its antigen is currently not known. Within one base of it there is no much larger clone, and no base qualities were kept.

The label giving this sample's time point can be read as: roughly 2 years on ibrutinib. For TCR beta library preparation, about 1.8 micrograms of genomic DNA were isolated from cryopreserved PBMCs. Longitudinal blood samples from CLL patients on ibrutinib monotherapy underwent high-throughput TCR beta sequencing. The patients took part in an open-label, single-center phase 2 trial of ibrutinib monotherapy. A MiSeq instrument was used for deep resolution sequencing, which targeted depths ranging from 1 in 1 million up to 1 in 200,000 T cells, with coverage averaging 10x for each clonotype. TCR beta libraries were generated with the immunoSEQ hsTCRB Kit. Per the source publication's procedure: ImmunoSEQ Data Assistant and ImmunoSEQ Analyzer were used for data analysis, and V, D and J genes were assigned according to IMGT definitions. Clonality was computed as one minus normalized Shannon entropy of productive rearrangement frequencies, ranging from 0 to 1. Public clonotype analysis was restricted to overrepresented clonotypes comprising at least 0.05% of each patient's repertoire. Roughly 12 age-matched healthy donor repertoires from immuneACCESS were used as controls for clonality. TCRdb re-hosts the immuneACCESS table, in-frame sequences only. Its copies lack some clones; in the studies checked, an unresolved V gene accounts for under half of them, and the cause for the rest is not known. V and J calls and clone size come straight from that table; D and trimming were deduced from the DNA. This sample has more than 200,000 clones in its table, and roughly 70% of those were observed once. The ten largest clonotypes hold 15% of the sample.

CDR1 and CDR2 were assigned from the germline V gene as KGHSH and LQKENI. From the cysteine through the phenylalanine, the CDR3 covers 14 amino acids. Just CDR3 DNA is preserved here, 42 bases in frame from base 1. Trimming removed 3 bases from V and 0 bases from J, leaving 8 bases between the germline ends. This sample comprised PBMCs, obtained after 24 months of ibrutinib treatment. This TCR was recovered from a human donor with chronic lymphocytic leukemia. The chain uses TRBV18 and TRBJ2-5, with a weak D call of TRBD2 (5 bases match). The CDR3 region reads CASSPRGYQETQYF. At the DNA level, the sequence is TGTGCCAGCTCACCCCGGGGTTACCAAGAGACCCAGTACTTC.